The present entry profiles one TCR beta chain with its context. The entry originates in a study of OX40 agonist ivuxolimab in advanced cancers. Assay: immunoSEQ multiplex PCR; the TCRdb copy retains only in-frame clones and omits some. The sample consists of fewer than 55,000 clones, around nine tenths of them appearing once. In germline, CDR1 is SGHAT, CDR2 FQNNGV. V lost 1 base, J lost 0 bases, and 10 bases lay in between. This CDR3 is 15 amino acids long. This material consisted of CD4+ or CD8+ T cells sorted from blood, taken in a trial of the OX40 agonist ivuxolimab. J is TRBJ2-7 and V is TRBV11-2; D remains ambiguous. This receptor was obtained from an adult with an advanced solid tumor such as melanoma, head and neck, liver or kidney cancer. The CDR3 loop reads CASSLGFGDSYEQYF. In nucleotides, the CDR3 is TGTGCCAGCAGCTTAGGATTCGGAGACTCCTACGAGCAGTACTTC.